Reported below is one T cell receptor beta chain. Its target is unknown. Researchers ran the PCR with 60 Vbeta and 13 Jbeta primers. The repertoire was sequenced with immunoSEQ multiplex PCR; TCRdb's copy has only in-frame clones and lacks some. The sample contains 120,000 or so clones, roughly 80% of which appear only once. These data belong to a study of cytomegalovirus exposure and HLA in healthy donors. Study-wide findings and caveats: Productive rates of about 87% or about 30% were seen for most TCR beta V segments in an earlier analysis. Reports indicated that the classifier achieved high specificity and sensitivity in diagnosing cytomegalovirus status. V- and J-gene trimming in TCR beta was tied to a missense DCLRE1C variant by an analysis performed later. In vitro data verified a few CMV-associated chains as specific for CMV antigens.

V lost 2 bases to trimming and J lost 6 bases; unmatched junction nucleotides: 5. From germline, CDR1 is GTSNPN and CDR2 SVGIG (reference sequence). The CDR3 is made up of 13 amino acids. The source of this sequence is a female donor in good health and CMV-seropositive. What was sequenced was PBMCs. The J gene is TRBJ1-2, the V gene TRBV30; TRBD1 agrees at 8 bases. The chain's CDR3 is CAWSLTGADGYTF. CDR3 sequence (DNA): TGTGCCTGGAGTCTGACAGGGGCAGATGGCTACACCTTC. Variable domain in full (rest from reference TRBV30 and TRBJ1-2): SQTIHQWPATLVQPVGSPLSLECTVEGTSNPNLYWYRQAAGRGLQLLFYSVGIGQISSEVPQNLSASRPQDRQFILSSKKLLLSDSGFYLCAWSLTGADGYTFGSGTRLTVV.